Listed below are T cell receptor beta chains from one sample, sequenced in a study of cytomegalovirus exposure and HLA in healthy donors. Some clones are missing from TCRdb's copy, which holds only in-frame ones; the method was immunoSEQ multiplex PCR. Among over 150,000 clones listed, around 83% were seen once. The specimen was PBMCs. All receptors come from a woman between 45 and 65 years old in good health and CMV-seropositive. The CDR3 runs from the conserved cysteine through the conserved F or W. D genes are given only for firm matches. Clone size appears in some rows only: once, few, many, or a class for an expanded clone.

J,V,D,size,CDR3,DNA
TRBJ1-2,TRBV28,TRBD1,once,CASSWGQTNYGYTF,TGTGCCAGCAGCTGGGGACAGACTAACTATGGCTACACCTTC
TRBJ1-1,TRBV19,.,.,CASRVGGAGGTEAFF,TGTGCCAGTAGAGTGGGGGGGGCTGGGGGCACTGAAGCTTTCTTT
TRBJ2-7,TRBV7-2,TRBD2,.,CASSLAPGGEQYF,TGTGCCAGCAGCTTAGCGCCGGGGGGCGAGCAGTACTTC
TRBJ2-7,TRBV2,.,.,CASSRQALGEQYF,TGTGCCAGCAGTAGACAGGCTCTCGGCGAGCAGTACTTC
TRBJ2-7,TRBV14,TRBD1,.,CASSIGTGSYEQYF,TGTGCCAGCAGTATCGGGACAGGGAGCTACGAGCAGTACTTC
TRBJ2-7,TRBV28,TRBD1,.,CASSLGLGTGRSDF,TGTGCCAGCAGTTTGGGATTGGGGACAGGACGATCGGACTTC
TRBJ1-2,TRBV11-2,.,.,CASSLDRLAGPYGYTF,TGTGCCAGCAGCTTAGATCGTCTGGCGGGTCCCTATGGCTACACCTTC
TRBJ1-1,TRBV5-6,TRBD1,.,CASSSTGGLTEAFF,TGTGCCAGCAGCTCGACAGGGGGGCTCACTGAAGCTTTCTTT
TRBJ1-3,TRBV4-1,.,.,CASSQPTEVMKRNTIYF,TGCGCCAGCAGCCAACCGACAGAGGTGATGAAAAGGAACACCATATATTTT
TRBJ1-3,TRBV2,.,.,CASSGTLGNTIYF,TGTGCCAGCAGCGGGACTCTTGGAAACACCATATATTTT
TRBJ2-2,TRBV10-3,.,.,CAISAGKAGELFF,TGTGCCATCAGTGCGGGGAAGGCCGGGGAGCTGTTTTTT
TRBJ2-7,TRBV5-5,TRBD2,.,CASSQGLAGPLEYF,TGTGCCAGCAGCCAGGGGCTAGCGGGCCCCTTGGAGTACTTC
TRBJ2-5,TRBV19,.,.,CASSNVQDIRETQYF,TGTGCCAGTAGTAATGTCCAGGACATAAGAGAGACCCAGTACTTC
TRBJ2-5,TRBV1,.,.,CTSSQDSGTSGLGEETQYF,TGCACCAGCAGCCAAGATAGCGGGACTAGCGGGTTGGGGGAAGAGACCCAGTACTTC
TRBJ1-3,TRBV5-6,.,.,CASSLGQDSGNTIYF,TGTGCCAGCAGCTTGGGGCAGGACTCTGGAAACACCATATATTTT
TRBJ1-2,TRBV27,TRBD1,.,CASSRETGDYGYTF,TGTGCCAGCAGTCGCGAGACAGGGGATTATGGCTACACCTTC
TRBJ2-6,TRBV13,TRBD2,.,CASSPREFFGANGLTF,TGTGCCAGCAGCCCGCGGGAGTTTTTTGGGGCCAACGGCCTGACTTTC
TRBJ1-1,TRBV15,.,.,CATSQRGGVAEAFF,TGTGCCACCAGCCAGAGGGGCGGGGTGGCTGAAGCTTTCTTT
TRBJ2-7,TRBV7-8,TRBD2,.,CASSTRLAGSYEQYF,TGTGCCAGCAGCACGAGACTAGCGGGCTCCTACGAGCAGTACTTC
TRBJ1-1,TRBV7-9,.,.,CASSLARVSTEAFF,TGTGCCAGCAGCTTAGCGCGGGTGTCCACTGAAGCTTTCTTT
TRBJ2-7,TRBV18,.,.,CASSPPGQGLYEQYF,TGTGCCAGCTCACCACCGGGACAAGGGCTCTACGAGCAGTACTTC
TRBJ2-5,TRBV5-3,.,.,CARSLVGQAVQETQYF,TGTGCCAGAAGCTTGGTGGGGCAGGCGGTCCAAGAGACCCAGTACTTC
TRBJ2-7,TRBV19,TRBD2,.,CASSIRSGGAYEQYF,TGTGCCAGTAGTATAAGGAGCGGGGGGGCCTACGAGCAGTACTTC
TRBJ1-2,TRBV9,.,few,CASSVGGGYGYTF,TGTGCCAGCAGCGTAGGAGGAGGCTATGGCTACACCTTC
TRBJ2-1,TRBV19,.,.,CASSIDGGMGYNEQFF,TGTGCCAGTAGTATAGACGGGGGAATGGGATACAATGAGCAGTTCTTC
TRBJ2-7,TRBV15,TRBD1,.,CATSRTTGAFDEQYF,TGTGCCACCAGCAGAACCACAGGGGCGTTCGACGAGCAGTACTTC
TRBJ1-1,TRBV20-1,.,.,CSADKNTEAFF,TGCAGTGCGGACAAGAACACTGAAGCTTTCTTT
TRBJ1-4,TRBV9,.,.,CASSVGGRANEKLFF,TGTGCCAGCAGCGTAGGCGGGAGGGCTAATGAAAAACTGTTTTTT
TRBJ1-1,TRBV6-6,TRBD1,.,CASSLQGATAEAFF,TGTGCCAGCAGCCTACAGGGGGCTACCGCTGAAGCTTTCTTT
TRBJ1-1,TRBV7-9,TRBD1,.,CSSSWGQGMNTEAFF,TGTTCCAGCAGCTGGGGACAGGGGATGAACACTGAAGCTTTCTTT
TRBJ2-3,TRBV6-1,TRBD1,.,CASSADRTGGGDTQYF,TGTGCCAGCAGTGCCGATAGGACAGGGGGGGGAGATACGCAGTATTTT
TRBJ2-1,TRBV4-1,TRBD2,.,CASSQTPGLAVVQFF,TGCGCCAGCAGCCAGACTCCGGGACTAGCAGTAGTACAGTTCTTC
TRBJ2-5,TRBV7-2,TRBD2,.,CASSLLAGLVQETQYF,TGTGCCAGCAGCTTACTAGCGGGGCTTGTGCAAGAGACCCAGTACTTC
TRBJ2-3,TRBV9,TRBD2,.,CANSALAGGPETDTQYF,TGTGCCAACAGCGCCTTAGCGGGAGGGCCCGAGACAGATACGCAGTATTTT
TRBJ2-7,TRBV28,TRBD1,.,CASSSSGQVTYEQYF,TGTGCCAGCAGTTCATCGGGACAGGTTACCTACGAGCAGTACTTC
TRBJ2-2,TRBV30,TRBD2,.,CAWSEASGSTGELFF,TGTGCCTGGAGTGAGGCTAGCGGGAGTACCGGGGAGCTGTTTTTT
TRBJ1-1,TRBV29-1,.,.,CSVTTAHTEAFF,TGCAGCGTAACGACAGCCCACACTGAAGCTTTCTTT
TRBJ2-5,TRBV29-1,TRBD1,.,CSVGDRGIGEETQYF,TGCAGCGTTGGTGACAGGGGGATCGGGGAAGAGACCCAGTACTTC
TRBJ2-7,TRBV2,.,.,CASSGRGENEQYF,TGTGCCAGCAGTGGGAGGGGCGAAAACGAGCAGTACTTC
TRBJ2-7,TRBV28,TRBD1,.,CASSLTAVHRDRGSYEQYF,TGTGCCAGCAGTCTAACGGCTGTACACCGGGACAGGGGTTCCTACGAGCAGTACTTC
TRBJ2-3,TRBV6-1,.,.,CASSSGSSTDTQYF,TGTGCCAGCAGTAGCGGTTCTAGCACAGATACGCAGTATTTT
TRBJ1-3,TRBV28,TRBD1,.,CASSLGRGLGNTIYF,TGTGCCAGCAGTTTGGGCAGGGGGCTTGGAAACACCATATATTTT
TRBJ1-2,TRBV10-3,.,.,CAIGSLLGGGGYTF,TGTGCCATCGGGTCCCTCCTGGGAGGAGGCGGCTACACCTTC
TRBJ1-1,TRBV9,.,.,CASSVLSNTEAFF,TGTGCCAGCAGCGTACTCAGTAACACTGAAGCTTTCTTT
TRBJ2-5,TRBV19,.,.,CASSIGSGEETQYF,TGTGCCAGTAGTATAGGGTCAGGGGAAGAGACCCAGTACTTC
TRBJ1-1,TRBV18,TRBD1,.,CASSLGDRANTEAFF,TGTGCCAGCTCCCTTGGGGACAGGGCGAACACTGAAGCTTTCTTT
TRBJ2-1,TRBV5-1,.,.,CASSSNYEQFF,TGCGCCAGCAGCTCAAACTATGAGCAGTTCTTC
TRBJ2-3,TRBV6-5,.,.,CASSYLSGVGTDTQYF,TGTGCCAGCAGTTACCTTAGCGGAGTGGGCACAGATACGCAGTATTTT
TRBJ2-1,TRBV6-1,.,.,CASIIGGPSYNEQFF,TGTGCCAGCATCATCGGGGGGCCCTCCTACAATGAGCAGTTCTTC
TRBJ1-2,TRBV28,.,.,CASTTSGGLVYGYTF,TGTGCCAGCACCACCTCCGGGGGTTTGGTGTATGGCTACACCTTC
TRBJ1-1,TRBV18,TRBD1,.,CASSPPGQGVMNTEAFF,TGTGCCAGCTCACCGCCGGGACAGGGGGTCATGAACACTGAAGCTTTCTTT
TRBJ1-5,TRBV15,TRBD1,.,CATPTGGAYSNQPQHF,TGTGCCACCCCAACAGGGGGGGCTTATAGCAATCAGCCCCAGCATTTT
TRBJ1-2,TRBV7-2,TRBD1,.,CASSIRTGGNYGYTF,TGTGCCAGCAGCATCAGGACAGGGGGCAACTATGGCTACACCTTC
TRBJ2-7,TRBV28,.,few,CASTKNYEQYF,TGTGCCAGCACAAAGAACTACGAGCAGTACTTC
TRBJ2-7,TRBV10-3,.,.,CAISEQGYEQYF,TGTGCCATCAGTGAACAGGGCTACGAGCAGTACTTC
TRBJ1-6,TRBV10-2,TRBD1,.,CASTRQGPTNSPLHF,TGCGCCAGCACGAGACAGGGCCCGACTAATTCACCCCTCCACTTT
TRBJ1-2,TRBV7-9,.,.,CASSSGDPGYTF,TGTGCCAGCAGCTCAGGGGATCCTGGCTACACCTTC
TRBJ2-7,TRBV5-6,TRBD1,few,CASSPGQGIKTYEQYF,TGTGCCAGCAGCCCCGGACAGGGAATAAAAACCTACGAGCAGTACTTC